The TCR beta chain described here comes from a study of T cells after yellow fever vaccination. Study-level information: Each low-cell-number fraction was prepared by means of SMART-Seq v4 Ultra Low Input.

The germline gives CDR1 LGHNA, CDR2 YSLEER. The V and J ends lost 0 bases and 6 bases respectively, with 9 bases between them. The CDR3 contains 14 residues. TCRdb processed the 5' RACE reads anew with MiXCR; each CDR3 protein has one entry. The sample consists of some 320,000 distinct CDR3 sequences, 8.5% to 10% of them appearing once. This clonotype has just a few counts. The V gene is TRBV4-3, the J gene TRBJ1-5, with D uncertain. This sequence originates from a man between 18 and 29 years old who received the YFV17D yellow fever vaccine. The source was PBMCs, collected on the day of the first yellow fever vaccination. CDR3 in amino acids: CASSQERFGQPQHF. The CDR3 DNA is TGCGCCAGCAGCCAAGAACGATTCGGTCAGCCCCAGCATTTT.